The 11 T cell receptor beta chains listed next were all sequenced from one sample in a study of T cell repertoires in cytomegalovirus infection. MiXCR was run by TCRdb on the reads, yielding one entry per CDR3 protein. Seen here are some 350,000 distinct CDR3 sequences, around a third observed once, and the top ten hold approximately 13%. Their target antigens are unknown. The input for sequencing was cultured PBMCs, taken from culture after CMV antigen stimulation. The source is a human donor in good health (CMV status not recorded). Some clones in this sample may be carry-over from other donors' samples.

The CDR3 loop is CASSISGYEQYF. The CDR3, as DNA: TGTGCCAGCAGTATTAGCGGGTACGAGCAGTACTTC. The V and J genes are TRBV6-1 and TRBJ2-7; 7 nucleotides match TRBD2. Germline V lookup: CDR1 MNHNS, CDR2 SASEGT. The CDR3 covers 12 residues. Losses at the gene ends were 5 bases for V and 4 bases for J; bases not matched to a gene: 2.

The CDR3 coding sequence is TGTGCCAGCAGCTTACCCGGGACTGGCAATGAGCAGTTCTTC. This codes for CASSLPGTGNEQFF. The chain is built from TRBV7-8 and TRBJ2-1, with D possibly being TRBD2 (6 bases). Germline V gene data show CDR1 as SGHVS and CDR2 as FQNEAQ. The CDR3 loop spans 14 amino acids. V was clipped by 2 bases and J by 6 bases, with 11 bases between them. Looking up the rest from reference TRBV7-8 and TRBJ2-1 gives the full variable domain: GAGVSQSPRYKVAKRGQDVALRCDPISGHVSLFWYQQALGQGPEFLTYFQNEAQLDKSGLPSDRFFAERPEGSVSTLKIQRTQQEDSAVYLCASSLPGTGNEQFFGPGTRLTVL.

In this sample, this clonotype turned up a few times. The V and J genes are TRBV3-1 and TRBJ2-4, with TRBD1 identical over 9 bases. Germline CDR1 reads LGHDT; CDR2 reads YNNKEL (reference sequence). CDR3 length: 16 amino acids. J lost 1 base, V lost 4 bases, and 5 bases had no gene match. The CDR3 here is CASSPRTGAAKNIQYF. The CDR3 DNA reads TGTGCCAGCAGCCCCCGGACAGGGGCCGCCAAAAACATTCAGTACTTC.

This chain joins TRBV19 and TRBJ1-5; no reliable D call. The CDR3 consists of 20 residues. Trimming pared 4 bases from V and 4 bases from J, leaving 29 bases between. Germline V CDR1 and CDR2: LNHDA, SQIVND (reference sequence). The CDR3: CASSTNLLDLRTTPNQPQHF. For the CDR3, the DNA is TGTGCCAGTAGTACGAATCTTTTAGATCTTAGGACTACCCCAAATCAGCCCCAGCATTTT.

This chain's CDR3 is CASSIGTSGRKTGELFF. The CDR3 bases are TGTGCCAGCAGCATCGGGACTAGCGGGAGAAAAACCGGGGAGCTGTTTTTT. The genes are TRBV5-8 and TRBJ2-2; 14 positions agree with TRBD2. This CDR3 is 17 amino acids long. Germline CDR1 SGHTS, CDR2 YDEGEE. After removal of 4 bases from V and 5 bases from J, the junction contained 7 bases not matched to a gene.

This clonotype was seen many times. This chain links TRBV7-3 with TRBJ2-3; maybe TRBD2 (5 bases). V lost 5 bases and J lost 4, with 19 bases in between. The germline V gene has CDR1 SGHTA and CDR2 FQGTGA. The length of the CDR3 is 16 residues. The CDR3 nucleotides read TGTGCCAGCAGCCCCCCAGGCGGAGGAGTGGCAGATACGCAGTATTTT. As protein: CASSPPGGGVADTQYF.

The sample holds many counts of this clonotype. V usage is TRBV7-2 and J usage is TRBJ1-1; D call uncertain. Trimming removed 2 bases at V and 1 base at J, with 5 bases between. Germline V gives CDR1 SGHTA, CDR2 FQGNSA. The CDR3 covers 13 residues. In nucleotides, the CDR3 is TGTGCCAGCAGCTTAAGTGAGAACACTGAAGCTTTCTTT. This encodes CASSLSENTEAFF.

V gene TRBV4-1 combines with J gene TRBJ2-5, with unresolved D. The CDR3 runs to 12 residues. Between the trimmed V and J ends, which lost 2 bases and 4 bases, there was a span of 5 bases. The germline V gene encodes CDR1 MGHRA and CDR2 YSYEKL. This chain's CDR3 is CASSQKGETQYF. Written as DNA, the CDR3 is TGCGCCAGCAGCCAAAAAGGAGAGACCCAGTACTTC.

The chain couples TRBV2 to TRBJ1-4; TRBD1 is a possible D gene (6 bases). CDR3 length: 15 residues. CDR1 and CDR2 from the germline V gene are SNHLY and FYNNEI. V shed 2 bases and J shed 8 bases, with 15 bases lying between them. CDR3 protein: CASSETGAKGEKLFF. Written as DNA, the CDR3 is TGTGCCAGCAGTGAAACGGGGGCCAAGGGGGAAAAACTGTTTTTT.

V and J are TRBV4-3 and TRBJ2-1, with D perhaps TRBD2 (6 bases). The germline V and J ends were trimmed by 4 bases and 9 bases, with 13 bases remaining between them. The CDR3 extends over 13 amino acids. The V gene's germline CDR1 is LGHNA and CDR2 YSLEER. CDR3 in amino acids: CASSPTRLGEQFF. DNA for the CDR3: TGCGCCAGCAGCCCGACTAGATTAGGTGAGCAGTTCTTC.

The chain is built from TRBV20-1 and TRBJ2-4; D gene unclear. Per germline, CDR1 DFQATT and CDR2 SNEGSKA (reference sequence). This CDR3 contains 15 residues. V lost 1 base and J lost 2, with 12 bases in between. Written as DNA, the CDR3 is TGCAGTGCTAGAGCCGATCATATTACCAAAAACATTCAGTACTTC. It translates to CSARADHITKNIQYF.